This T cell receptor beta chain was sequenced for a study of T cell repertoires in cytomegalovirus infection. About the research overall: Epitope selection comprised recently identified HLA-C-restricted CMV epitopes and well-studied HLA-B-restricted CMV epitopes. Both CMV infection and a matching HLA type were indicated by public TCR beta signatures. The study's findings and limits: Pooled public TCR beta family frequency picked out CMV carriers with the relevant HLA. HLA-C-restricted CMV-specific TCR beta clonotypes prevailed in the ex vivo response.

Many counts were recorded for this clonotype. The antigen is undetermined. The V end lost 5 bases, the J end lost 4 bases, and 17 bases lay between the germline ends. CDR1 and CDR2 (germline): SGHTA, FQGNSA. This CDR3 contains 15 residues. TCRdb reprocessed the reads with MiXCR, giving one entry per CDR3 protein. The sample lists 550,000 to 850,000 distinct CDR3 sequences, around 35% occurring once. The rearrangement uses TRBV7-2 and TRBJ1-2; D might be TRBD1 (6 bases). The sample in question was cultured PBMCs, obtained from culture after CMV antigen stimulation. The source of this sequence is a human donor in good health (CMV status not recorded). Some clones in this sample may be carry-over from other donors' samples. As DNA, the CDR3 is TGTGCCAGCAGCCGAGCAGGGGAGGAACGCTATGGCTACACCTTC. Translated: CASSRAGEERYGYTF.